One sample yielded the 31 T cell receptor beta chains listed below, sequenced in a study of spatial heterogeneity in lung cancer. TCRdb reprocessed the 5' RACE reads via MiXCR and lists one record per CDR3 protein. The sample includes 95,000 to 130,000 distinct CDR3 sequences, 9.5% to 15% seen only once; the top ten take over 15%. Time point defined: blood at routine non-recurrence follow-up after resection. Sequencing covered unsorted whole RNA taken from tumor, nontumor lung or frozen PBMC. The sample was PBMCs, taken at follow-up. Every receptor here comes from a male donor with early-stage non-small cell lung cancer.

This clonotype appeared a few times. This sequence joins TRBV2 and TRBJ1-5; unclear D gene. The CDR3 totals 15 residues. Trimming removed 1 base at V and 3 bases at J, with 10 bases between. Germline CDR1 SNHLY, CDR2 FYNNEI. In DNA, the CDR3 is TGTGCCAGCAGTGAAGGCGACGGAGCCAATCAGCCCCAGCATTTT. As protein: CASSEGDGANQPQHF.

This clonotype was detected ten times or more. V usage is TRBV11-2 and J usage is TRBJ2-7; TRBD1 matches at 7 bases. The CDR3 loop spans 14 amino acids. Per the germline V gene, CDR1 is SGHAT and CDR2 is FQNNGV. The trim removed 3 bases at V and 3 bases at J, leaving 5 bases unmatched. DNA of the CDR3: TGTGCCAGCAGCTTCCCGGGACAGTACTACGAGCAGTACTTC. Translating gives CASSFPGQYYEQYF.

A remark on this clonotype: This could be a read error, since a much larger clone is one nucleotide away. The chain carries TRBV9 and TRBJ1-1; D remains unclear. The CDR3 covers 16 residues. Per germline, CDR1 SGDLS and CDR2 YYNGEE. CDR3 region: CAGSVAPRTLNTEAFF. The CDR3, as DNA: TGTGCCGGCAGCGTAGCTCCCAGGACCCTGAACACTGAAGCTTTCTTT.

This clonotype was counted only a few times. DNA of the CDR3: TGCAGTGCTAGAGTTGACGTAACGACCTACGAGCAGTACTTC. Its translation: CSARVDVTTYEQYF. The chain couples TRBV20-1 to TRBJ2-7; no reliable D call. The ends were cut back, 1 base at V and 2 bases at J, with 12 bases in the middle. The CDR3 is 14 amino acids. The germline CDR1 and CDR2 sequences are DFQATT and SNEGSKA (reference sequence).

This chain connects TRBV7-2 to TRBJ2-5; 12 bases align to TRBD1. Germline V gene data show CDR1 as SGHTA and CDR2 as FQGNSA. The CDR3 is made up of 15 amino acids. V shed 1 base, J shed 6 bases, and the junction held 3 bases outside the gene matches. CDR3 loop: CASSLVGQGAQTQYF. The CDR3, as DNA: TGTGCCAGCAGCTTAGTGGGACAGGGGGCACAGACCCAGTACTTC.

This clonotype has at least ten counts. The chain joins TRBV6-2 or TRBV6-3 to TRBJ2-7, with D possibly being TRBD1 (6 bases). In germline, CDR1 is MNHEY, CDR2 SVGEGT. The CDR3 runs to 12 residues. Trimming left V 6 bases short and J 3 bases short, with 9 bases between. CDR3 amino acids: CASSRDIYEQYF. The CDR3 bases are TGTGCCAGCAGCCGGGACATCTACGAGCAGTACTTC.

This clonotype was seen a handful of times. This chain uses TRBV11-3 with TRBJ2-5, with 12 positions matching TRBD1. CDR3 length: 17 residues. Germline-derived CDR1 and CDR2 are SGHNT and YENEEA. Losses at the gene ends were 5 bases for V and 5 bases for J; bases not matched to a gene: 12. The CDR3 DNA reads TGTGCCAGCAGCCCACCCCGGGACAGGGGGCGCGGGGAGACCCAGTACTTC. Translating gives CASSPPRDRGRGETQYF.

In this sample, this clonotype turned up many times. The J gene is TRBJ1-2, the V gene TRBV7-9, with D tentatively TRBD1 (6 bases). Germline V gene lookup returns CDR1 SEHNR and CDR2 FQNEAQ (reference sequence). Deletions cut 3 bases from V and 13 bases from J, with 15 bases between. CDR3 length equals 12 residues. CDR3 nucleotide sequence: TGTGCCAGCAGCTTGGACAGCTCCTATTTCACCTTC. Protein: CASSLDSSYFTF.

This clonotype was picked up a small number of times. The chain links TRBV5-1 to TRBJ2-5; no clear D gene. The germline V and J ends were trimmed by 0 bases and 1 base, with 10 bases remaining between them. There are 15 residues in the CDR3. The germline CDR1 and CDR2 sequences are SGHRS and YFSETQ. CDR3 DNA sequence: TGCGCCAGCAGCTTGGCGAGGCAGCCCCAAGAGACCCAGTACTTC. Translating gives CASSLARQPQETQYF.

The table lists this clonotype with a few counts. The chain is built from TRBV4-1 and TRBJ2-3, with 10 bases aligning to TRBD1. There are 15 residues in the CDR3. Per germline, CDR1 MGHRA and CDR2 YSYEKL. Trimming removed 3 bases from V and 3 bases from J; junction bases left unmatched: 3. CDR3 residues: CASSQRTGGTDTQYF. The CDR3 DNA sequence: TGCGCCAGCAGCCAGAGGACAGGGGGAACAGATACGCAGTATTTT.

This clonotype came up a few times. The chain employs TRBV3-1 and TRBJ2-1, with D hard to call. Germline CDR1 and CDR2: LGHDT and YNNKEL (reference sequence). CDR3 length: 14 residues. Trimming cost V 0 bases and J 9 bases, with 12 bases left between them. DNA for the CDR3: TGTGCCAGCAGCCAAGATGCGAGAGGCGGTGAGCAGTTCTTC. Amino acid sequence: CASSQDARGGEQFF.

This clonotype was picked up many times. The V and J genes are TRBV10-2 and TRBJ2-3, with 8 bases identical to TRBD2. Germline V gives CDR1 WSHSY, CDR2 SAAADI. CDR3 length equals 19 residues. After removal of 4 bases from V and 5 bases from J, the junction contained 20 bases not matched to a gene. The CDR3 DNA sequence: TGCGCCAGCAGTGTTCCTCAAGGACCGGGGGGGCCGGGTCTAGATACGCAGTATTTT. Translation gives CASSVPQGPGGPGLDTQYF.

This clonotype has a count of ten or more. The rearrangement links TRBV18 to TRBJ1-5, with 8 nucleotides matching TRBD1. V shed 3 bases, J shed 4 bases, and the junction held 14 bases outside the gene matches. This CDR3 has 18 residues. The germline gives CDR1 KGHSH, CDR2 LQKENI. The CDR3 nucleotides read TGTGCCAGCTCACCCCAAACAAGGACAGGGCGTAATAATCAGCCCCAGCATTTT. It yields the protein CASSPQTRTGRNNQPQHF.

This clonotype has ten or more counts. This rearrangement joins TRBV29-1 to TRBJ1-1; 8 positions match TRBD1. Germline V CDR1 and CDR2: SQVTM, ANQGSEA. V trimming: 6 bases; J trimming: 3 bases; junction bases outside the gene matches: 9. This CDR3 is 14 amino acids long. CDR3 nucleotide sequence: TGCAGCGTCGAGCTAACAGGGGGTTACACTGAAGCTTTCTTT. This encodes CSVELTGGYTEAFF.

The rearrangement links TRBV10-3 to TRBJ1-2; possible D gene TRBD1, 6 bases. CDR1 is ENHRY and CDR2 is SYGVKD in the germline V gene. V shed 7 bases and J shed 0 bases, with 15 bases lying between them. This CDR3 is 15 amino acids long. The CDR3 DNA reads TGTGCCATCACTCCACGGACAGACACTAACTATGGCTACACCTTC. Encoded protein: CAITPRTDTNYGYTF.

J is TRBJ1-6 and V is TRBV28; D is undetermined. The CDR3 covers 15 residues. V was trimmed by 3 bases and J by 7 bases, leaving 13 bases between them. Germline-derived CDR1 and CDR2 are MDHEN and SYDVKM. CDR3 DNA sequence: TGTGCCAGCAGTTTGGAACAGCGTCGAAATTCACCCCTCCACTTT. Its protein is CASSLEQRRNSPLHF.

This clonotype was picked up many times. The chain couples TRBV20-1 to TRBJ2-6; weak D call: TRBD2 (5 bases). The V end was cut by 3 bases, the J end by 0 bases, with 15 bases between. Germline V gene lookup returns CDR1 DFQATT and CDR2 SNEGSKA (reference sequence). This CDR3 comprises 17 residues. The CDR3 protein is CSASGIGSSSGANVLTF. The DNA of the CDR3 is TGCAGTGCTAGTGGAATAGGGAGTTCCTCTGGGGCCAACGTCCTGACTTTC.

In its sample, this clonotype was seen a few times. The chain links TRBV6-5 to TRBJ1-1; D unresolved. This CDR3 spans 16 amino acids. Trimming left V 2 bases short and J 1 base short, with 14 bases between. Germline CDR1 MNHEY, CDR2 SVGAGI. This CDR3 reads CASSYGQTWKNTEAFF. DNA for the CDR3: TGTGCCAGCAGTTACGGTCAGACATGGAAGAACACTGAAGCTTTCTTT.

V gene TRBV27 combines with J gene TRBJ2-7; 7 bases fit TRBD1. Germline assignment: CDR1 MNHEY and CDR2 SMNVEV (reference sequence). This CDR3 region has 14 residues. J gave up 4 bases and V 7 bases, and 10 bases lay outside the gene matches. The CDR3, as DNA: TGTGCCAGCAAAGCGACAGGGCGAGTGTACGAGCAGTACTTC. Its translation: CASKATGRVYEQYF.

This clonotype was recorded a few times. This rearrangement joins TRBV12-3 or TRBV12-4 to TRBJ2-7; D not resolved. The CDR3 runs 13 residues. V lost 6 bases and J 0 bases, leaving 9 bases between the germline ends. CDR3 loop: CASSLILSYEQYF. The CDR3 DNA reads as TGTGCCAGCAGCCTCATCCTCTCCTACGAGCAGTACTTC.

The chain recombines TRBV2 with TRBJ2-3, with D maybe TRBD2 (5 bases). The germline CDR1 and CDR2 sequences are SNHLY and FYNNEI. The CDR3 has 10 amino acids. V shed 3 bases and J shed 14 bases, with 9 bases lying between them. The CDR3 DNA reads as TGTGCCAGCAGTGACGGGGTTGGGTATTTT. It translates to CASSDGVGYF.

This clonotype was counted many times. The J gene is TRBJ2-1, the V gene TRBV29-1, with a possible D match to TRBD2 (6 bases). Germline-derived CDR1 and CDR2 are SQVTM and ANQGSEA. The CDR3 is 13 amino acids. Between the trimmed V and J ends, which lost 4 bases and 9 bases, there was a span of 16 bases. The CDR3 sequence: CSVGRLAGLEQFF. The DNA for the CDR3 is TGCAGCGTTGGTCGATTGGCGGGGCTTGAGCAGTTCTTC.

This sequence joins TRBV9 and TRBJ1-1; D remains unclear. CDR1 and CDR2 (germline): SGDLS, YYNGEE. Between the trimmed V and J ends, which lost 0 bases and 4 bases, there was a span of 10 bases. The CDR3 has 14 amino acids. CDR3 protein: CASSVGSPPTEAFF. The CDR3, as DNA: TGTGCCAGCAGCGTAGGGTCCCCTCCCACTGAAGCTTTCTTT.

The table lists this clonotype with many counts. The V gene is TRBV10-3, the J gene TRBJ2-3; D is unclear. Germline-derived CDR1 and CDR2 are ENHRY and SYGVKD. The V and J ends lost 3 bases and 0 bases respectively, with 7 bases between them. The CDR3 extends over 14 amino acids. As DNA, the CDR3 is TGTGCCATCAGTGAATTTAGTAGCACAGATACGCAGTATTTT. As protein: CAISEFSSTDTQYF.

The chain uses TRBV4-1 and TRBJ1-6; perhaps TRBD1 as D (5 bases). Trimming took off 3 bases at V and 7 bases at J, with 16 bases between the two ends. Germline V CDR1 and CDR2: MGHRA, YSYEKL. The CDR3 has 16 amino acids. CDR3 residues: CASSQRQNSGNSPLHF. The CDR3 bases are TGCGCCAGCAGCCAGCGACAGAACTCCGGGAATTCACCCCTCCACTTT.

This clonotype has a count of ten or more. The gene calls are TRBV29-1 and TRBJ2-1, with TRBD2 matching over 11 bases. Looked up from germline, CDR1 is SQVTM and CDR2 is ANQGSEA. This CDR3 is 15 amino acids long. Germline trimming cut 7 bases from V and 8 bases from J; bases unmatched to any gene: 13. The chain's CDR3 is CSGGGKTSGADEQFF. The DNA of the CDR3 is TGCAGCGGTGGAGGAAAGACTAGCGGGGCTGATGAGCAGTTCTTC.

V is TRBV6-1 and J is TRBJ2-3; perhaps TRBD2 as D (6 bases). V was clipped by 3 bases and J by 4 bases, with 11 bases between them. Germline V gives CDR1 MNHNS, CDR2 SASEGT. This CDR3 contains 14 residues. The CDR3 bases are TGTGCCAGCAGTGAGTCGGGGGTCGCAGATACGCAGTATTTT. Translating it yields CASSESGVADTQYF.

This clonotype was counted between two and nine times. CDR3 residues: CASRPGGTYEQYF. DNA of the CDR3: TGTGCCAGCAGACCCGGTGGGACCTACGAGCAGTACTTC. The chain combines TRBV12-3 or TRBV12-4 with TRBJ2-7; D not certain. The CDR3 contains 13 residues. Trimming removed 6 bases at V and 2 bases at J, with 11 bases between.

This clonotype was seen only a few times. The DNA of the CDR3 is TGTGCCAGCGAGGGGCTTGGAAACACCATATATTTT. This encodes CASEGLGNTIYF. This chain uses TRBV6-5 with TRBJ1-3, with a tentative D call TRBD1 (5 bases). Germline V gives CDR1 MNHEY, CDR2 SVGAGI. This CDR3 is 12 amino acids long. Deletions cut 8 bases from V and 3 bases from J, with 8 bases between.

This clonotype has a handful of counts. The rearrangement joins TRBV24-1 to TRBJ2-2; D is unresolved. The germline V gene has CDR1 KGHDR and CDR2 SFDVKD. Trimming shortened V by 12 bases and J by 7 bases, and 17 bases separated the two germline ends. The CDR3 totals 13 residues. CDR3: CAAAALTNGELFF. In DNA, the CDR3 is TGTGCCGCTGCAGCGCTAACAAACGGGGAGCTGTTTTTT.

The chain employs TRBV12-3 or TRBV12-4 and TRBJ1-1; perhaps TRBD1 as D (6 bases). The V end lost 7 bases, the J end lost 6 bases, and 18 bases lay between the germline ends. This CDR3 spans 14 amino acids. The CDR3 nucleotides are TGTGCCAGCAACCTACAGGGTCTTCTGCCTGAAGCTTTCTTT. This gives the protein CASNLQGLLPEAFF.